These T cell receptor beta chains were read from a single sample in a study of blood T cell repertoires in COVID-19. Some clones are missing from TCRdb's copy, which holds only in-frame ones; the method was immunoSEQ multiplex PCR. Of roughly 160,000 clones listed, over 70% were seen once; the top ten hold roughly 11%. The sequencing input was PBMCs or T cells enriched from blood (not recorded which). Receptor source: a man aged 45-65 years who had recovered from COVID-19. Both conserved end residues are part of each CDR3. A D gene is named only where the DNA matches it firmly. The listing skips clone size in some rows; elsewhere it reads once, few, many or a size class.

CASSVAGAVGETQYF,TGTGCCAGCAGCGTAGCAGGGGCAGTCGGAGAGACCCAGTACTTC,TRBJ2-5,-,TRBV9,-
CASSLGQEVLYGYTF,TGTGCCAGCAGCTTGGGACAGGAAGTTCTCTATGGCTACACCTTC,TRBJ1-2,-,TRBV5-4,-
CASSTPGQGAIDEQFF,TGTGCCAGTAGTACCCCGGGACAGGGGGCGATCGATGAGCAGTTCTTC,TRBJ2-1,TRBD1,TRBV19,-
CASSSGSLQETQYF,TGTGCCAGCAGCTCCGGGAGCCTGCAAGAGACCCAGTACTTC,TRBJ2-5,-,TRBV7-2,-
CAISASQGNDLGTQYF,TGTGCCATCAGTGCATCGCAGGGGAATGATCTAGGGACCCAGTACTTC,TRBJ2-5,-,TRBV10-3,-
CASSLSSIQGGLSYEQYF,TGTGCCAGCAGCTTATCGTCGATCCAGGGGGGACTGTCGTACGAGCAGTACTTC,TRBJ2-7,-,TRBV7-8,-
CASSLYPTGTGGPDTQYF,TGTGCCAGCAGCTTATACCCGACCGGGACAGGGGGCCCAGATACGCAGTATTTT,TRBJ2-3,TRBD1,TRBV7-9,-
CASSLLTTGGSSPLHF,TGTGCCAGCAGCCTCTTAACCACAGGGGGGAGTTCACCCCTCCACTTT,TRBJ1-6,TRBD1,TRBV28,-
CASSLGQGETQYF,TGTGCCAGCAGCCTGGGACAGGGCGAGACCCAGTACTTC,TRBJ2-5,TRBD1,TRBV7-8,-
CAINPTGEETQYF,TGTGCCATCAACCCGACAGGGGAAGAGACCCAGTACTTC,TRBJ2-5,TRBD1,TRBV10-3,-
CASSPGSLDTQYF,TGTGCCAGCTCACCAGGGAGTTTAGATACGCAGTATTTT,TRBJ2-3,-,TRBV18,-
CASSRDREETQYF,TGTGCCAGCAGCAGGGACAGGGAGGAGACCCAGTACTTC,TRBJ2-5,TRBD1,TRBV5-4,-
CASSVGATANTGELFF,TGTGCCAGCAGCGTAGGCGCGACAGCGAACACCGGGGAGCTGTTTTTT,TRBJ2-2,-,TRBV9,few
CASSPTGSINYGYTF,TGTGCCAGCAGTCCTACGGGATCCATTAACTATGGCTACACCTTC,TRBJ1-2,-,TRBV27,-
CASSQYWGSGGISTDTQYF,TGCGCCAGCAGCCAATATTGGGGTAGCGGGGGGATTAGCACAGATACGCAGTATTTT,TRBJ2-3,TRBD2,TRBV4-1,-
CASSQGGNYGYTF,TGTGCCAGCAGCCAAGGCGGGAACTATGGCTACACCTTC,TRBJ1-2,-,TRBV3-1/TRBV3-2,-
CASSGIAGDPYNEQFF,TGTGCCAGCAGCGGTATAGCGGGAGATCCCTACAATGAGCAGTTCTTC,TRBJ2-1,TRBD2,TRBV5-6,-
CASSGDSGNTIYF,TGTGCCAGCAGTGGAGATTCTGGAAACACCATATATTTT,TRBJ1-3,-,TRBV2,-
CASWVGGGVVDGYTF,TGTGCCAGCTGGGTCGGGGGGGGTGTGGTGGATGGCTACACCTTC,TRBJ1-2,-,TRBV28,-
CASTGTGGYEQFF,TGTGCCAGTACCGGGACAGGGGGGTATGAGCAGTTCTTC,TRBJ2-1,TRBD1,TRBV19,-
CASRVTGGSNGYTF,TGTGCCAGCAGGGTTACAGGGGGCTCGAATGGCTACACCTTC,TRBJ1-2,TRBD1,TRBV28,-
CASTSQGSGYEQYF,TGTGCCAGCACCTCACAGGGTAGTGGGTACGAGCAGTACTTC,TRBJ2-7,-,TRBV7-2,-
CASTRSTGNYGYTF,TGTGCCAGCACGCGATCGACAGGGAACTATGGCTACACCTTC,TRBJ1-2,TRBD1,TRBV7-3,-
CASRAGVNQPQHF,TGTGCCAGCAGGGCGGGGGTTAATCAGCCCCAGCATTTT,TRBJ1-5,-,TRBV6-5,-
CASKGQVGGETQYF,TGTGCCAGCAAGGGACAGGTGGGAGGAGAGACCCAGTACTTC,TRBJ2-5,TRBD1,TRBV2,-
CASSFELPPPGQGPFYGYTF,TGTGCCAGCAGCTTCGAACTACCACCACCTGGACAGGGACCTTTCTATGGCTACACCTTC,TRBJ1-2,TRBD1,TRBV11-3,-
CASSGYRVNYEQYF,TGTGCCAGCAGCGGCTACAGGGTTAACTACGAGCAGTACTTC,TRBJ2-7,-,TRBV28,-
CASRPNRDRDTEAFF,TGTGCCAGCAGGCCGAACAGGGATAGGGACACTGAAGCTTTCTTT,TRBJ1-1,-,TRBV6-5,-
CASSHYGAGFVADTQYF,TGTGCCAGCAGCCATTATGGGGCGGGGTTCGTTGCAGATACGCAGTATTTT,TRBJ2-3,-,TRBV14,-
CSVQTSGGNYEQYF,TGCAGCGTCCAGACTAGCGGGGGGAATTACGAGCAGTACTTC,TRBJ2-7,TRBD2,TRBV29-1,once
CASSPPYRGPSTDTQYF,TGTGCCAGCAGCCCACCCTATAGGGGGCCTAGCACAGATACGCAGTATTTT,TRBJ2-3,TRBD1,TRBV27,-
CASSSGSSGNEQFF,TGCGCCAGCAGCTCCGGGTCTAGCGGGAATGAGCAGTTCTTC,TRBJ2-1,TRBD2,TRBV5-1,-
CASSPKSRASNQPQHF,TGTGCCAGCAGCCCCAAGTCCAGGGCCAGCAATCAGCCCCAGCATTTT,TRBJ1-5,-,TRBV7-8,-
CASSLGRGNNYGYTF,TGTGCCAGCAGTTTAGGTAGAGGGAATAACTATGGCTACACCTTC,TRBJ1-2,-,TRBV28,-
CASSQKISGQGSYQRGGSYEQYF,TGTGCCAGCAGCCAAAAGATTTCCGGACAGGGTTCCTATCAGCGAGGAGGGTCCTACGAGCAGTACTTC,TRBJ2-7,TRBD1,TRBV4-2,few
CASSPQAGVYNEQFF,TGTGCCAGCTCACCACAGGCGGGGGTATACAATGAGCAGTTCTTC,TRBJ2-1,TRBD2,TRBV18,-
CAIKGDSNQPQHF,TGTGCCATCAAGGGGGATAGCAATCAGCCCCAGCATTTT,TRBJ1-5,-,TRBV10-3,once
CASSLRWTGGYGYTF,TGTGCCAGCAGTTTACGGTGGACAGGGGGATATGGCTACACCTTC,TRBJ1-2,TRBD1,TRBV28,-
CASSENQGMDEQYF,TGTGCCAGCAGTGAAAACCAGGGGATGGACGAGCAGTACTTC,TRBJ2-7,-,TRBV28,-
CASTLQGAAIEGYTF,TGTGCCAGCACCTTACAGGGGGCCGCTATCGAGGGCTACACCTTC,TRBJ1-2,TRBD1,TRBV28,-
CASSDRGRAYGYTF,TGTGCCAGTAGCGACAGGGGGCGAGCCTATGGCTACACCTTC,TRBJ1-2,TRBD1,TRBV19,few
CSVGLADNEQFF,TGCAGCGTTGGACTAGCGGACAATGAGCAGTTCTTC,TRBJ2-1,TRBD2,TRBV29-1,-
CASSQEGGGNTIYF,TGTGCCAGCAGCCAAGAGGGGGGTGGAAACACCATATATTTT,TRBJ1-3,-,TRBV3-1/TRBV3-2,-
CASMKAGGNTQYF,TGCGCCAGCATGAAGGCGGGGGGCAATACGCAGTATTTT,TRBJ2-3,TRBD2,TRBV5-1,once
CASSRYRGSSPLHF,TGTGCCAGCAGCCGCTACAGGGGCAGTTCACCCCTCCACTTT,TRBJ1-6,TRBD1,TRBV3-1/TRBV3-2,-
CASKLIPAGTGQETQYF,TGTGCCAGTAAGCTAATCCCCGCCGGGACAGGCCAAGAGACCCAGTACTTC,TRBJ2-5,TRBD1,TRBV2,-
CASSLTPTSSYEQYF,TGTGCCAGCAGCTTAACTCCCACTAGCTCCTACGAGCAGTACTTC,TRBJ2-7,-,TRBV7-2,-
CSVVPSLGTQYF,TGCAGCGTTGTCCCTAGCTTGGGGACCCAGTACTTC,TRBJ2-5,-,TRBV29-1,few
CASSSNYNEQFF,TGTGCCAGCAGTTCCAACTACAATGAGCAGTTCTTC,TRBJ2-1,-,TRBV12-3/TRBV12-4,-
CASSLGGINNEQFF,TGTGCCAGCAGCTTAGGAGGGATAAACAATGAGCAGTTCTTC,TRBJ2-1,-,TRBV7-2,few
CASRVPRGAEAFF,TGTGCCAGCAGGGTGCCCCGGGGAGCTGAAGCTTTCTTT,TRBJ1-1,-,TRBV2,-
CASSIGIQRTEAFF,TGTGCCAGTAGTATCGGGATTCAGCGGACTGAAGCTTTCTTT,TRBJ1-1,-,TRBV19,-
CASSLYYGQNNQPQHF,TGTGCCAGCAGCCTGTATTATGGACAGAACAATCAGCCCCAGCATTTT,TRBJ1-5,-,TRBV5-6,-